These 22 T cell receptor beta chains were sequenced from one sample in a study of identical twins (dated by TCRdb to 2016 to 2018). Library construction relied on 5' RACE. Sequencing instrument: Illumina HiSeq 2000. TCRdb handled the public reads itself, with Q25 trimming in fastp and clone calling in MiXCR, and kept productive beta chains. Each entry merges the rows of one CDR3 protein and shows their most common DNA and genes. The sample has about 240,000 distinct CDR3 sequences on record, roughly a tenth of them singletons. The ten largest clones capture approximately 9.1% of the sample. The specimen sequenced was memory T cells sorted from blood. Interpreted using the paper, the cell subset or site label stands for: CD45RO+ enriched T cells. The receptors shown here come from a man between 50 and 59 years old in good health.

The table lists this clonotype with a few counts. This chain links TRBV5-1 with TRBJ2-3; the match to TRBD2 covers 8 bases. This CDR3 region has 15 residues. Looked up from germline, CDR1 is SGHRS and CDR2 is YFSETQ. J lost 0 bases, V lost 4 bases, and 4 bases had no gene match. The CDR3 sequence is CASSPERGSTDTQYF. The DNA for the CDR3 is TGCGCCAGCAGCCCTGAGCGGGGGAGCACAGATACGCAGTATTTT.

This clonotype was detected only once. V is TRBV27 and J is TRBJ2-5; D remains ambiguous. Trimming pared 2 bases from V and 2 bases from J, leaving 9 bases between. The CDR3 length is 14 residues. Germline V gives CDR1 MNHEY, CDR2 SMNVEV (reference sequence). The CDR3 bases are TGTGCCAGCAGTTTAGGACGCCGTCAAGAGACCCAGTACTTC. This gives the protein CASSLGRRQETQYF.

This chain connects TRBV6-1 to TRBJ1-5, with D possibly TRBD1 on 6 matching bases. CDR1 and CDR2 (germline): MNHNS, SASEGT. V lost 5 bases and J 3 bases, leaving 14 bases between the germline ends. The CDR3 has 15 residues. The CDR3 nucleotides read TGTGCCAGCAGTCGTGACAGGAATGACAATCAGCCCCAGCATTTT. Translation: CASSRDRNDNQPQHF.

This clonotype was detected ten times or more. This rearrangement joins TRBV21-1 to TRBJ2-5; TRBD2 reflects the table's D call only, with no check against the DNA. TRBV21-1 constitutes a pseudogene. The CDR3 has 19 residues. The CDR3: CASSKGKRLAGAEQETQYF. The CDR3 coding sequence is TGTGCCAGCAGCAAAGGAAAAAGACTAGCGGGAGCTGAACAAGAGACCCAGTACTTC.

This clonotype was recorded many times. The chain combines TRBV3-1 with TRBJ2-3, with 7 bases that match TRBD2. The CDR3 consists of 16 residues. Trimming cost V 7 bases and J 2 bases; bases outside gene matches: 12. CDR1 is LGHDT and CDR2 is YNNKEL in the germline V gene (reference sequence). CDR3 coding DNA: TGTGCCAGCACCAACTTGGCTAGCGGACACACAGATACGCAGTATTTT. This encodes CASTNLASGHTDTQYF.

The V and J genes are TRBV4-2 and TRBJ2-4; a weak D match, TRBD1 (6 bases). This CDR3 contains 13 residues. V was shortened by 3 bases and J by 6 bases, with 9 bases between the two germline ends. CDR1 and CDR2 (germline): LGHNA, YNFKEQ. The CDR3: CASSHLQGNIQYF. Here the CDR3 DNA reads TGTGCCAGCAGCCACCTACAGGGAAACATTCAGTACTTC.

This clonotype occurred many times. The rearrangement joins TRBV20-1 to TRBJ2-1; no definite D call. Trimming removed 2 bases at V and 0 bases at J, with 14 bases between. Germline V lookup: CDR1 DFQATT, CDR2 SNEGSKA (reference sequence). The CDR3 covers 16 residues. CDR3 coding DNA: TGCAGTGCTAGACTCCGCCAGGTCGACTCCTACAATGAGCAGTTCTTC. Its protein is CSARLRQVDSYNEQFF.

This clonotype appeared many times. CDR3 region: CATFSGIPYNEQFF. The DNA for the CDR3 is TGTGCCACCTTTAGCGGGATCCCCTACAATGAGCAGTTCTTC. The rearrangement links TRBV11-2 to TRBJ2-1; 8 bases fit TRBD2. CDR1 and CDR2 from the germline V gene are SGHAT and FQNNGV. With V trimmed by 10 bases and J by 2 bases, 7 bases remained unmatched. CDR3 size: 14 residues.

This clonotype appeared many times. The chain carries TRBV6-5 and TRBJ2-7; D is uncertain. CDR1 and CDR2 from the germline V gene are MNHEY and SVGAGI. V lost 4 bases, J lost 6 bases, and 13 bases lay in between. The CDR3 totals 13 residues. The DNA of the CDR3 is TGTGCCAGCAGTTTGAGACGGTTTGGCGAGCAGTACTTC. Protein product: CASSLRRFGEQYF.

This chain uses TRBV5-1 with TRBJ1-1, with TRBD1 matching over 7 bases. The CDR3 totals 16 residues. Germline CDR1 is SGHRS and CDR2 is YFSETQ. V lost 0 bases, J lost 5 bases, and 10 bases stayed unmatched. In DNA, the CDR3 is TGCGCCAGCAGCTTGGTACAGGGGACGCGAGGTACTGAAGCTTTCTTT. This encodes CASSLVQGTRGTEAFF.

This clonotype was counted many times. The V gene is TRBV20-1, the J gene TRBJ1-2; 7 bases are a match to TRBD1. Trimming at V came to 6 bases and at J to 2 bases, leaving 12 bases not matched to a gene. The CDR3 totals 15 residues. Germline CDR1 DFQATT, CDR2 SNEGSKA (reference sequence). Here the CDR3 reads CSARPGTVLNYGYTF. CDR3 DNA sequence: TGCAGTGCCAGACCCGGGACAGTACTAAACTATGGCTACACCTTC.

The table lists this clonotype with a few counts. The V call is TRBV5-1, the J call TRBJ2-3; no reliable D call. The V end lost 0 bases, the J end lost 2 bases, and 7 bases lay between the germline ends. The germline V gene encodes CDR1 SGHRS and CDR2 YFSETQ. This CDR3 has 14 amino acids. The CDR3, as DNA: TGCGCCAGCAGCTTGGTCGAATACACAGATACGCAGTATTTT. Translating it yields CASSLVEYTDTQYF.

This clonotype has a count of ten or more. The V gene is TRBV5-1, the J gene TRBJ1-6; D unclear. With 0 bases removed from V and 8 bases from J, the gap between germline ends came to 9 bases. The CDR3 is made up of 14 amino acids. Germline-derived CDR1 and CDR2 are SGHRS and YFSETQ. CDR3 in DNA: TGCGCCAGCAGCTTGGATTCAGTCTATTCACCCCTCCACTTT. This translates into CASSLDSVYSPLHF.

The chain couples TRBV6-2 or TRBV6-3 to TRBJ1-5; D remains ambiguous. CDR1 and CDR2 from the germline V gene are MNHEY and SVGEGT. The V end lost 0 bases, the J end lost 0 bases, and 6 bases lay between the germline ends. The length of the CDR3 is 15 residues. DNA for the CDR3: TGTGCCAGCAGTTACTCGAGGTATAGCAATCAGCCCCAGCATTTT. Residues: CASSYSRYSNQPQHF.

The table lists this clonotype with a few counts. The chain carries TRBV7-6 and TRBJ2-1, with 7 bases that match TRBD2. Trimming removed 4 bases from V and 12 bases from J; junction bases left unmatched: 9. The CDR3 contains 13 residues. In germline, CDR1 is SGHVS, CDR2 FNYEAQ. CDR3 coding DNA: TGTGCCAGCAGCTCGCGTCCGGGAGGCAGGCAGTTCTTC. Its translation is CASSSRPGGRQFF.

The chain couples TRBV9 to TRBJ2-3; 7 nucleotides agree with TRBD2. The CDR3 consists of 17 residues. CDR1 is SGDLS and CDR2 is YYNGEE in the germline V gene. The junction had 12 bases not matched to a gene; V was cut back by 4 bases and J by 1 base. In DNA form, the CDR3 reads TGTGCCAGCAGCCCCCGAACGGGAGGAGGCGGCACAGATACGCAGTATTTT. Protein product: CASSPRTGGGGTDTQYF. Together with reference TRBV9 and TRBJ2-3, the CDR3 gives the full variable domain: DSGVTQTPKHLITATGQRVTLRCSPRSGDLSVYWYQQSLDQGLQFLIQYYNGEERAKGNILERFSAQQFPDLHSELNLSSLELGDSALYFCASSPRTGGGGTDTQYFGPGTRLTVL.

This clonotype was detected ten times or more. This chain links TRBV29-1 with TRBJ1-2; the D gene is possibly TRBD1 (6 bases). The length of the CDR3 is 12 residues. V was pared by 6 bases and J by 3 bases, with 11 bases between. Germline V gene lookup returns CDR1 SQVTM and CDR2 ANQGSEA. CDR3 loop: CSVPQGYYGYTF. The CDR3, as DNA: TGCAGCGTACCACAGGGATACTATGGCTACACCTTC.

The DNA of the CDR3 is TGTGCCAGCTCCACCAATCCAGGGTATAGCACAGATACGCAGTATTTT. Encoded protein: CASSTNPGYSTDTQYF. This chain uses TRBV18 with TRBJ2-3; perhaps TRBD1 as D (5 bases). Germline-derived CDR1 and CDR2 are KGHSH and LQKENI. The CDR3 sequence is 16 residues long. V was trimmed by 6 bases and J by 0 bases, leaving 16 bases between them.

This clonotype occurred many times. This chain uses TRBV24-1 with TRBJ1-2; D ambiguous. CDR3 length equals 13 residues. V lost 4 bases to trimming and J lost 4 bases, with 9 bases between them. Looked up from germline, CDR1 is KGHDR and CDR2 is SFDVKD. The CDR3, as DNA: TGTGCCACCAGTGAGAGATCATTCTATGGCTACACCTTC. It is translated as CATSERSFYGYTF.

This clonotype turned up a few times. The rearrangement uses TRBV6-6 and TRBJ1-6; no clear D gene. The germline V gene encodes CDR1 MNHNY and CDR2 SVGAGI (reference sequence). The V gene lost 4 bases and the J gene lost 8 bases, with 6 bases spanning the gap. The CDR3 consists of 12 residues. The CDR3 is CASSWEDSPLHF. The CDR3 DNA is TGTGCCAGCAGTTGGGAAGATTCACCCCTCCACTTT.

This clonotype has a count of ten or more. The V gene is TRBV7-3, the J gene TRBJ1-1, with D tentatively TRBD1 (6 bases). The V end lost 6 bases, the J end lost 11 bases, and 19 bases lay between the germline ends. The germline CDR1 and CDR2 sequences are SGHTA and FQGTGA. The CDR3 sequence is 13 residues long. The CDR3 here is CASSPTGPEMAFF. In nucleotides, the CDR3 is TGTGCCAGCAGTCCCACAGGGCCAGAAATGGCTTTCTTT.

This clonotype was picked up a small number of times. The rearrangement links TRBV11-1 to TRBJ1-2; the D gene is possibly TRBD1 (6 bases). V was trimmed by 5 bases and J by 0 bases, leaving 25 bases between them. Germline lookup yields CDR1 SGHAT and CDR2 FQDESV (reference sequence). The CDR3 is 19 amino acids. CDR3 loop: CASSANREETYLANYGYTF. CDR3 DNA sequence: TGTGCCAGCAGCGCGAACAGGGAGGAGACTTATCTTGCTAACTATGGCTACACCTTC.